What follows describes a single TCR beta chain. The target antigen is unknown. This sample was included in a study of vaccination and CD4 T cells after COVID-19. Study-level points and caveats: Vaccine-specific clones numbering 304 of 307 showed spike mono-reactivity in convalescent patients.

Once obtained from cultured CD4+ T cells, the DNA was sequenced using the Oncomine TCR Beta short-read assay. It was from cultured CD4+ T cells that genomic DNA was extracted. TCRdb re-analysed the PCR reads in MiXCR, keeping a single row per CDR3 protein. The sample carries roughly 8,200 distinct CDR3 sequences, under 30% recorded once. Treatment of the sample: 10-day PBMC culture with coronavirus spike peptide pools or control peptides (ViraFEST assay). Sequencing was performed on cultured CD4+ T cells from blood. The receptor comes from a human donor with COVID-19.

The CDR3 protein is CASIPPWGLTGELFF. In nucleotides, the CDR3 is TGTGCCAGCATTCCCCCTTGGGGTCTCACCGGGGAGCTGTTTTTT. This sequence joins TRBV6-1 and TRBJ2-2; D call uncertain. The CDR3 consists of 15 residues. Germline V gene sequence: CDR1 MNHNS, CDR2 SASEGT. Between the trimmed V and J ends, which lost 7 bases and 4 bases, there was a span of 16 bases.